A single sample is the source of the 28 T cell receptor beta chains below, sequenced in a study of Graves' ophthalmopathy and Graves' hyperthyroidism. RNA transcripts yielded amplified TCR beta CDR3 regions. An opening RT-PCR round employed HTBI primers and preceded a second-round multiplex PCR. In TCRdb, the multiplex PCR reads were re-called with MiXCR into one record per CDR3 protein. Among roughly 300,000 distinct CDR3 sequences listed, 15% to 20% were seen once. Source material: peripheral blood. The receptors stem from an adult man with Graves' ophthalmopathy.

This clonotype has at least ten counts. J is TRBJ2-7 and V is TRBV7-2; D is perhaps TRBD1 (5 bases). Trimming removed 1 base at V and 1 base at J, with 14 bases between. CDR1 is SGHTA, CDR2 FQGNSA, per germline. CDR3 size: 16 residues. The CDR3: CASSLGPGKGSYEQYF. In DNA form, the CDR3 reads TGTGCCAGCAGCTTAGGGCCGGGTAAGGGGTCCTACGAGCAGTACTTC.

This clonotype has ten or more counts. The V gene is TRBV7-2, the J gene TRBJ2-2; D gene uncertain. V dropped 5 bases and J dropped 6 bases, with 13 bases sitting between them. CDR1 is SGHTA and CDR2 is FQGNSA in the germline V gene. This CDR3 region has 14 residues. CDR3 region: CASSPLDWAGELFF. CDR3 nucleotide sequence: TGTGCCAGCAGCCCCCTCGATTGGGCCGGGGAGCTGTTTTTT.

This clonotype was recorded at least ten times. This chain links TRBV12-3 or TRBV12-4 with TRBJ1-2, with unresolved D. This CDR3 has 13 residues. V dropped 3 bases and J dropped 8 bases, with 13 bases sitting between them. The CDR3 bases are TGTGCCAGCAGTTTTTCGGGGATCGGAGGCTACACCTTC. Translated, it gives CASSFSGIGGYTF.

In this sample, this clonotype turned up many times. The genes are TRBV12-3 or TRBV12-4 and TRBJ2-5; D is undetermined. Trimming removed 7 bases from V and 0 bases from J, with 12 bases in between. CDR3 length: 14 residues. In DNA form, the CDR3 reads TGTGCCAGCACCGCGACACAGTACCAAGAGACCCAGTACTTC. Its translation: CASTATQYQETQYF.

This clonotype was seen ten or more times. V is TRBV15 and J is TRBJ2-5; possibly TRBD1 for D (6 bases). The CDR3 sequence is 15 residues long. Per the germline V gene, CDR1 is LNHNV and CDR2 is YYDKDF (reference sequence). V was pared by 0 bases and J by 5 bases, with 13 bases between. The DNA of the CDR3 is TGTGCCACCAGCAGAGATCCGGGAAGGGGGGAGACCCAGTACTTC. This codes for CATSRDPGRGETQYF.

This clonotype was seen repeatedly, ten times or more. The rearrangement uses TRBV6-5 and TRBJ1-5; 7 bases fit TRBD1. CDR1 is MNHEY, CDR2 SVGAGI, per germline. With 6 bases clipped from V and 6 bases from J, the junction kept 8 bases outside the gene matches. The CDR3 extends over 14 amino acids. DNA for the CDR3: TGTGCCAGCAGCGTAGACAGGGCGGCTCAGCCCCAGCATTTT. Protein: CASSVDRAAQPQHF.

This clonotype showed up many times. The chain uses TRBV6-1 and TRBJ2-7; 7 bases agree with TRBD2. The germline V gene has CDR1 MNHNS and CDR2 SASEGT. The CDR3 runs to 16 residues. J gave up 0 bases and V 6 bases, and 11 bases lay outside the gene matches. Written as DNA, the CDR3 is TGTGCCAGCAGGGATCATAGCGGGTCGCTCTCCTACGAGCAGTACTTC. As protein: CASRDHSGSLSYEQYF.

This clonotype has at least ten counts. At one end the junction does not follow the germline gene, possibly because of a read error. This chain uses TRBV15 with TRBJ2-4; D gene ambiguous. Germline V lookup: CDR1 LNHNV, CDR2 YYDKDF (reference sequence). The CDR3 extends over 14 amino acids. CDR3 sequence reads: CATSGDWSSSIQYF. The CDR3 nucleotides read TGTGCCACCAGCGGAGATTGGTCGTCGTCCATTCAGTACTTC.

This clonotype came up many times. CDR3: CASSRVGQGPEVEQYF. The CDR3 coding sequence is TGTGCCAGCAGTCGTGTTGGGCAGGGACCTGAGGTTGAGCAGTACTTC. This sequence joins TRBV6-2 or TRBV6-3 and TRBJ2-7, with D perhaps given as TRBD1 or TRBD2 (5 bases each). The CDR3 spans 16 residues. The germline CDR1 and CDR2 sequences are MNHEY and SVGEGT. The V end lost 5 bases, the J end lost 7 bases, and 24 bases lay between the germline ends.

This clonotype was observed many times. The rearrangement uses TRBV6-5 and TRBJ2-2; D uncertain. V lost 2 bases to trimming and J lost 0 bases, with 4 bases between them. The CDR3 has 14 residues. Germline-derived CDR1 and CDR2 are MNHEY and SVGAGI. CDR3 sequence (DNA): TGTGCCAGCAGTTACAGGTCGAACACCGGGGAGCTGTTTTTT. It codes for CASSYRSNTGELFF.

V usage is TRBV20-1 and J usage is TRBJ2-7; a weak D match, TRBD2 (5 bases). V shed 3 bases and J shed 7 bases, with 13 bases lying between them. Germline assignment: CDR1 DFQATT and CDR2 SNEGSKA (reference sequence). The CDR3 is 12 residues long. The CDR3 region is CSASYDSGEQYF. In DNA form, the CDR3 reads TGCAGTGCTAGCTACGACTCGGGAGAGCAGTACTTC.

This clonotype was detected a few times. This chain joins TRBV12-3 or TRBV12-4 and TRBJ2-7; tentatively, D is TRBD2 (5 bases). CDR3 size: 16 residues. Trimming removed 5 bases at V and 5 bases at J, with 22 bases between. The CDR3 bases are TGTGCCAGCAGTGCACCCGGAGGATATACCCCTCACGAGCAGTACTTC. Protein product: CASSAPGGYTPHEQYF.

This sequence joins TRBV28 and TRBJ2-2; 7 nucleotides agree with TRBD1. This CDR3 has 12 amino acids. V dropped 7 bases and J dropped 6; count of bases not matched to a gene: 2. CDR1 and CDR2 from the germline V gene are MDHEN and SYDVKM. The CDR3, as DNA: TGTGCCAGCATTACAGGGGCCGGGGAGCTGTTTTTT. Its translation is CASITGAGELFF.

This clonotype was seen ten or more times. The V call is TRBV11-1, the J call TRBJ1-1; no reliable D call. This CDR3 has 16 amino acids. Trimming stripped 3 bases from V and 2 bases from J, with 16 bases between. The germline CDR1 and CDR2 sequences are SGHAT and FQDESV (reference sequence). CDR3 sequence: CASSFPRGGSNTEAFF. The CDR3 DNA sequence: TGTGCCAGCAGCTTTCCCCGGGGTGGGAGCAACACTGAAGCTTTCTTT.

This clonotype has at least ten counts. The chain has TRBV7-2 and TRBJ2-6; tentative D call: TRBD1 (5 bases). The CDR3 loop spans 15 amino acids. Per the germline V gene, CDR1 is SGHTA and CDR2 is FQGNSA. Trimming removed 2 bases at V and 2 bases at J, with 7 bases between. The CDR3 sequence: CASSLSRAGANVLTF. CDR3 DNA: TGTGCCAGCAGCTTAAGCAGGGCTGGGGCCAACGTCCTGACTTTC.

This clonotype appeared many times. V and J are TRBV9 and TRBJ2-2, with TRBD2 matching over 9 bases. This CDR3 region has 16 residues. After removal of 2 bases from V and 1 base from J, the junction contained 3 bases not matched to a gene. Germline V CDR1 and CDR2: SGDLS, YYNGEE. As DNA, the CDR3 is TGTGCCAGCAGCGTTAGCGGGGGCCTGAACACCGGGGAGCTGTTTTTT. Encoded protein: CASSVSGGLNTGELFF.

This clonotype has ten or more counts. The rearrangement joins TRBV6-2 or TRBV6-3 to TRBJ1-1; D not certain. The germline gives CDR1 MNHEY, CDR2 SVGEGT. This CDR3 has 13 residues. With 5 bases removed from V and 1 base from J, the gap between germline ends came to 8 bases. In nucleotides, the CDR3 is TGTGCCAGCAGTCCGATTTCGAACACTGAAGCTTTCTTT. As protein: CASSPISNTEAFF.

This clonotype occurred many times. This chain uses TRBV6-5 with TRBJ1-1; 7 bases agree with TRBD1. Trimming at V came to 6 bases and at J to 8 bases, leaving 3 bases not matched to a gene. This CDR3 spans 11 amino acids. CDR1 and CDR2 from the germline V gene are MNHEY and SVGAGI. This CDR3 is CASRTTGEAFF. The CDR3 DNA reads TGTGCCAGCAGGACGACAGGGGAAGCTTTCTTT.

The CDR3 spells CATSRTSLPRYEQYF. The CDR3 nucleotides are TGTGCCACCAGCAGGACTAGCTTGCCCCGCTACGAGCAGTACTTC. J is TRBJ2-7 and V is TRBV15; TRBD2 aligns across 7 bases. CDR1 and CDR2 (germline): LNHNV, YYDKDF (reference sequence). This CDR3 spans 15 amino acids. The trim removed 3 bases at V and 3 bases at J, leaving 8 bases unmatched.

Ten or more counts support this clonotype. The CDR3 nucleotides are TGCGCCAGCAGCCCCGGACAGGGGGCGCGAGGCTACACCTTC. Encoded protein: CASSPGQGARGYTF. The V gene is TRBV4-1, the J gene TRBJ1-2; 11 nucleotides agree with TRBD1. The CDR3 consists of 14 residues. Trimming took 4 bases from V and 8 from J; bases not matched to a gene: 6. The germline V gene encodes CDR1 MGHRA and CDR2 YSYEKL.

This clonotype was seen many times. V is TRBV30 and J is TRBJ2-7, with 10 positions matching TRBD2. The CDR3 spans 15 residues. Germline values: CDR1 GTSNPN, CDR2 SVGIG (reference sequence). The V and J ends lost 0 bases and 3 bases, in that order; junction bases with no gene match: 5. In DNA, the CDR3 is TGTGCCTGGAGTGTAGAAGCGGGAGGGCTCTACGAGCAGTACTTC. Residues: CAWSVEAGGLYEQYF.

This clonotype was detected many times. CDR3: CARNRRGQRLSYEQYF. CDR3 coding DNA: TGTGCCCGAAACCGTCGGGGACAGCGACTATCCTACGAGCAGTACTTC. This chain connects TRBV18 to TRBJ2-7; TRBD1 matches 7 bases. The ends lost 11 bases at V and 1 base at J; junction bases unmatched: 17. The CDR3 runs 16 residues. From germline, CDR1 is KGHSH and CDR2 LQKENI.

This clonotype was observed at least ten times. The V and J genes are TRBV24-1 and TRBJ2-2; perhaps TRBD1 as D (5 bases). This CDR3 has 16 amino acids. Trimming pared 0 bases from V and 7 bases from J, leaving 14 bases between. Germline V gene sequence: CDR1 KGHDR, CDR2 SFDVKD. CDR3 sequence: CATSDLRWGLNGELFF. CDR3 bases: TGTGCCACCAGTGATTTGAGGTGGGGCCTAAACGGGGAGCTGTTTTTT.

This clonotype was seen a handful of times. The chain recombines TRBV19 with TRBJ1-5; no clear D gene. The V gene lost 1 base and the J gene lost 7 bases, with 8 bases spanning the gap. The CDR3 has 13 residues. Germline V gene data show CDR1 as LNHDA and CDR2 as SQIVND (reference sequence). The CDR3 DNA sequence: TGTGCCAGTAGTATAGTCAAGGGACAGCCCCAGCATTTT. Amino acid sequence: CASSIVKGQPQHF.

This clonotype was counted between two and nine times. CDR3 sequence (DNA): TGTGCCAGCAGCCCTACCTCGGACAGACTCTACGAGCAGTACTTC. Translation: CASSPTSDRLYEQYF. The J gene is TRBJ2-7, the V gene TRBV14; TRBD1 is a possible D gene (6 bases). The CDR3 has 15 amino acids. V shed 4 bases and J shed 3 bases, with 16 bases lying between them. Per the germline V gene, CDR1 is SGHDN and CDR2 is FVKESK.

In the case of this clonotype: Possible read error: a much larger clone is one base away. This chain links TRBV29-1 with TRBJ2-2, with 9 bases fitting TRBD1. The CDR3 is 15 amino acids. Germline V lookup: CDR1 SQVTM, CDR2 ANQGSEA. CDR3 protein: CIGSTGTGRTGELFF. Written as DNA, the CDR3 is TGCATCGGTTCTACCGGGACAGGGAGGACCGGGGAGCTGTTTTTT.

This clonotype has at least ten counts. V gene TRBV20-1 combines with J gene TRBJ2-5; D possibly corresponds to TRBD2 (5 bases). V was pared by 5 bases and J by 4 bases, with 11 bases between. CDR1 is DFQATT and CDR2 is SNEGSKA in the germline V gene (reference sequence). CDR3 length: 12 residues. In DNA, the CDR3 is TGCAGTGCTTTAACGGGAACAGAGACCCAGTACTTC. Protein sequence: CSALTGTETQYF.

At least ten counts were recorded for this clonotype. V and J are TRBV2 and TRBJ2-7, with unresolved D. The CDR3 is made up of 12 amino acids. Germline V gives CDR1 SNHLY, CDR2 FYNNEI. V gave up 5 bases and J gave up 7 bases, with 12 bases separating them. The CDR3 DNA sequence: TGTGCCAGCAGTCAGTCTGGTGAGGAGCAGTACTTC. Its translation is CASSQSGEEQYF.